The subject of this entry is one T cell receptor beta chain. Its antigen remains unknown. These data come from a study of shared clonotypes between healthy human individuals. The study, taken as a whole, reports: Among the subsets, naive ones generally showed larger estimated richness than memory ones.

CDR1 and CDR2 from the germline V gene are SGHDN and FVKESK. This CDR3 comprises 16 residues. The V gene end was trimmed by 0 bases and the J gene end by 5 bases; junction bases not matched to a gene: 9. The method was immunoSEQ multiplex PCR; TCRdb's version includes in-frame clones alone and lacks a portion of them. The profile shows some 790,000 clones, over 60% of them singletons. The source material was memory CD4+ T cells sorted from blood. The subset: CD45RA-negative fraction. The chain combines TRBV14 with TRBJ2-5; 7 positions match TRBD2. This TCR was sampled from a woman in her thirties in good health. The CDR3 DNA sequence: TGTGCCAGCAGCCAAGATCGAGGGAGGGCTTGGGAGACCCAGTACTTC. This gives the protein CASSQDRGRAWETQYF.